The clone carrying this TCR beta chain was detected many times. Its antigen is unidentified. Next came a second PCR, run for roughly 6 to 11 cycles, which used a sample-barcoded 5' primer along with a J-beta primer mix. TCRdb re-called the 5' RACE reads through MiXCR, storing one row per CDR3 protein. The table lists some 900,000 distinct CDR3 sequences, about 48% of them singletons. The data were obtained in a study of blood T cells in healthy people across ages. General study results and limits: It was the long-lived donors that had more naive CD4+ cells and higher diversity than aged donors.

The origin of this receptor is a young man in good health. Input material: blood.

This CDR3 is CASSRGLAYEQYF. DNA of the CDR3: TGTGCCAGCAGCCGGGGTCTAGCATACGAGCAGTACTTC. The rearrangement links TRBV5-4 to TRBJ2-7; the D gene is possibly TRBD2 (5 bases). Trimming removed 4 bases from V and 4 bases from J, with 12 bases in between. Germline CDR1 reads SGHNT; CDR2 reads YYREEE (reference sequence). The CDR3 loop spans 13 amino acids.